This T cell receptor (beta chain) is from a study of blood T cell repertoires in COVID-19. Profiled with immunoSEQ multiplex PCR; TCRdb holds only in-frame clones, not every one. This sample has approximately 83,000 clones, with approximately 77% found just once. Germline assignment: CDR1 MDHEN and CDR2 SYDVKM. The V and J ends lost 6 bases and 3 bases, in that order; junction bases with no gene match: 10. The CDR3 is made up of 15 amino acids. The sequencing input was peripheral blood. The chain recombines TRBV28 with TRBJ2-7; TRBD2 agrees at 8 bases. The clonotype originates from a woman of 80 years or more with acute or convalescent COVID-19. The CDR3 sequence: CASRGSSGGFYEQYF. The CDR3 DNA follows: TGTGCCAGCAGAGGGTCGAGCGGGGGCTTCTACGAGCAGTACTTC.